The text below deals with one T cell receptor (beta chain). The clone's antigen remains unknown. The sample holds no much larger clone one base away, and base qualities are not on file. This sample was included in a study of T cell responses to AZD1222 COVID-19 vaccine (dated by TCRdb to 2020 to 2023). Some background on the complete study: AZD1222 recipients with second doses at about 4 weeks or about 12 weeks were pooled, because spike-specific TCR depth and breadth did not differ between schedules. A total of just over 230 trial participants underwent TCR sequencing, of whom more than 200 had received two doses of AZD1222 and about 26 had received two doses of the MenACWY control vaccine. Trial participants were enrolled by age into subgroups of 18-55, 56-69 and 70-plus years, and around 150, 29 and 61 TCR-sequenced participants, respectively, were included in these subgroups. Summary of the overall study and its limitations: A significant rise in spike-specific TCR breadth and depth was observed after two AZD1222 doses relative to day 0 and relative to MenACWY recipients. Reportedly, close to half of the unique spike-specific TCRs recognized epitopes lying outside the regions that are mutated in the B.1.351 and B.1.1.7 variants. No day 14 peak-response samples were available, so repertoires were characterized only after the peak T cell response. The vaccine-associated CD4 TCRs covered the entire spike protein, and the dominant responses fell in regions 160-218 and 743-854. Participants were mostly white British and included more females than males, and it was suggested by the authors that clonal diversity may have been underestimated. The 56-69-year group was small, and its depth increase did not reach significance, likely because of low power. Conclusions about previously exposed vaccinees were limited because only six AZD1222 recipients were SARS-CoV-2 seropositive at baseline.

Explained via the paper, the time point label denotes: baseline before first vaccination. Vaccinee samples were obtained from the UK trials COV001 and COV002, which included a single-blind randomized controlled phase 2/3 trial of AZD1222 (ChAdOx1 nCoV-19) in healthy adults. For TCRbeta chain sequencing, PBMC samples were collected from trial participants at day 0 and at day 28 after the second dose. The CDR3, from cysteine to phenylalanine, totals 15 residues. The kept DNA is CDR3 alone, 45 bases in frame from the first base. Unmatched junction bases come to 3, with V trimmed by 5 bases and J by 0 bases. CDR1 is given as MDHEN and CDR2 as SYDVKM, both from the germline V gene. The CDR3 regions of human TCRbeta chains were analyzed by immunosequencing. In the paper's pipeline: Repertoire TCRs were checked for matches against a reference library of SARS-CoV-2-specific TCRs that had been generated using the MIRA antigen-specificity platform. Breadth was defined as the fraction of unique TCRs that were SARS-CoV-2-associated, and depth was defined as the fraction of total T cells that were SARS-CoV-2-associated. Using the MIRA data, every spike-specific TCR was mapped to the spike region that the TCR reacted to and assigned to either a CD4 or a CD8 class. Log10-transformed breadth and depth values were compared by one-way ANOVA with Sidak's multiple comparisons tests. Imported from immuneACCESS, the table was reduced by TCRdb to in-frame sequences with V and J called. These copies leave out some clones; in studies compared against another copy, an unresolved V gene accounts for under half, and the cause of the remainder is not known. V, J and clone size are taken as reported in that table, and D and trimming were inferred from the DNA itself. The sample table records about 120,000 clones; about nine tenths of these occur just once. 14% of the sample is held by the ten biggest clonotypes.

The rearranged chain carries TRBV28 and TRBJ2-7; a stretch of 11 junction bases matches TRBD2. Here the sequenced sample was peripheral blood, taken on day 0 of AZD1222 vaccination. The receptor was isolated from an adult in good health. The DNA sequence reads TGTGCCAGCAGTGGGGGGACTAGCGGCTCCTACGAGCAGTACTTC. Translated, this is CASSGGTSGSYEQYF. Where the CDR3 stops, the reference TRBV28 and TRBJ2-7 genes take over; the full variable domain is DVKVTQSSRYLVKRTGEKVFLECVQDMDHENMFWYRQDPGLGLRLIYFSYDVKMKEKGDIPEGYSVSREKKERFSLILESASTNQTSMYLCASSGGTSGSYEQYFGPGTRLTVT.